This T cell receptor (beta chain) was sequenced during a study of T cell responses to AZD1222 COVID-19 vaccine. The study's findings and limits: Reports say nearly half of spike-specific TCRs go after unmutated variant regions.

Details on this clone: Its antigen is unidentified.

The table came from immunoSEQ multiplex PCR; TCRdb's copy has only in-frame clones and leaves some out. Of some 70,000 clones in the sample, around 82% were seen once. V lost 1 base and J lost 4, with 17 bases in between. CDR3 length: 17 amino acids. Germline V gives CDR1 GTSNPN, CDR2 SVGIG (reference sequence). The V and J genes are TRBV30 and TRBJ2-6; D possibly corresponds to TRBD2 (5 bases). The material sequenced was peripheral blood, taken on day 0 of AZD1222 vaccination. The receptor comes from an adult in good health. Here the CDR3 reads CAWSGRRFWEGANVLTF. CDR3 bases: TGTGCCTGGAGTGGGAGGCGGTTTTGGGAGGGGGCCAACGTCCTGACTTTC.